Sequencing of this T cell receptor beta chain was carried out in a study of blood T cell repertoires in COVID-19. The CDR3 covers 12 residues. Generated by immunoSEQ multiplex PCR, the TCRdb table keeps only in-frame clones and is missing some. The data show under 400,000 clones, about nine tenths seen once. The chain carries TRBV21-1 and TRBJ2-7; TRBD2, the table's D call, was not compared with the DNA. TRBV21-1 has pseudogene status. The sequence was obtained from a woman in her twenties or thirties who had been exposed to COVID-19. The sequenced sample was PBMCs or T cells enriched from blood (not recorded which). CDR3 loop: CASSKEGYEQYF. In DNA, the CDR3 is TGTGCCAGCAGCAAGGAGGGGTACGAGCAGTACTTC.